The 19 T cell receptor beta chains below were found in one sample sequenced in a study of CD8+CD57+ T cells in acquired aplastic anemia. Genomic DNA was employed as the template in profiling TCR beta VDJ and CDR3. TCRdb re-called the reads through MiXCR, storing one row per CDR3 protein. The table records 200,000 to 250,000 distinct CDR3 sequences, over 40% of them present only once. Patients sequenced had flow cytometry evidence of CD8+CD57+ cell expansion. Specimen: sorted CD4+, CD8+, or CD8+CD57+ T cells (not recorded which) from PBMCs. Receptors were obtained from a human donor with aplastic anemia.

This clonotype was counted ten times or more. The rearrangement uses TRBV5-1 and TRBJ2-5; D unclear. Per the germline V gene, CDR1 is SGHRS and CDR2 is YFSETQ. The CDR3 consists of 14 residues. V lost 4 bases to trimming and J lost 2 bases, with 12 bases between them. The CDR3 spells CASSPQPGQETQYF. In nucleotides, the CDR3 is TGCGCCAGCAGCCCCCAGCCAGGACAAGAGACCCAGTACTTC. Full variable domain (missing parts from reference TRBV5-1 and TRBJ2-5): KAGVTQTPRYLIKTRGQQVTLSCSPISGHRSVSWYQQTPGQGLQFLFEYFSETQRNKGNFPGRFSGRQFSNSRSEMNVSTLELGDSALYLCASSPQPGQETQYFGPGTRLLVL.

The chain carries TRBV10-2 and TRBJ2-5, with 9 bases that match TRBD2. The V segment lost 4 bases and the J segment 4 bases; nucleotides outside the gene matches: 10. The germline CDR1 and CDR2 sequences are WSHSY and SAAADI. This CDR3 region has 16 residues. CDR3 DNA sequence: TGCGCCAGCAGTGGGATAGCGGGGGTCATAGGAGAGACCCAGTACTTC. Amino acids: CASSGIAGVIGETQYF.

This clonotype occurred many times. The V gene is TRBV10-3, the J gene TRBJ2-5; D is perhaps TRBD1 (5 bases). The CDR3 covers 12 residues. Germline CDR1 ENHRY, CDR2 SYGVKD. V was trimmed by 6 bases and J by 4 bases, leaving 9 bases between them. Here the CDR3 reads CAISRARETQYF. The CDR3 coding sequence is TGTGCCATCAGCAGGGCCCGAGAGACCCAGTACTTC.

The V and J genes are TRBV11-2 and TRBJ1-6; no reliable D call. The CDR3 length is 15 residues. Germline V gives CDR1 SGHAT, CDR2 FQNNGV. V gave up 1 base and J gave up 6 bases, with 10 bases separating them. CDR3 sequence: CASSLVRSANSPLHF. Written as DNA, the CDR3 is TGTGCCAGCAGCTTAGTCAGGTCGGCTAATTCACCCCTCCACTTT.

As regards this clonotype: A much larger clone sits a single nucleotide away, making a read error possible. This sequence joins TRBV6-5 and TRBJ2-5, with 8 bases fitting TRBD2. V shed 5 bases, J shed 7 bases, and the junction held 9 bases outside the gene matches. The germline V gene encodes CDR1 MNHEY and CDR2 SVGAGI. The CDR3 runs 14 residues. Here the CDR3 reads CASSKDSGARTQYF. CDR3 DNA: TGTGCCAGCAGTAAAGATAGCGGGGCCAGGACCCAGTACTTC.

CDR3 DNA: TGTGCCATCAGTGACCTCCTTTCTGAAGCTTTCTTT. It codes for CAISDLLSEAFF. The chain recombines TRBV10-3 with TRBJ1-1; D unresolved. V was cut by 3 bases and J by 6 bases, with 8 bases left in between. The germline V gene has CDR1 ENHRY and CDR2 SYGVKD. This CDR3 region has 12 residues.

The chain is built from TRBV20-1 and TRBJ1-2; 7 bases fit TRBD1. V lost 3 bases to trimming and J lost 1 base; unmatched junction nucleotides: 8. CDR3 length equals 15 residues. CDR1 DFQATT and CDR2 SNEGSKA come from the germline V gene (reference sequence). CDR3 DNA sequence: TGCAGTGCTAGCCCCCCCGGGACAGTTAACTATGGCTACACCTTC. Protein product: CSASPPGTVNYGYTF.

The J gene is TRBJ1-3, the V gene TRBV3-1; D gene uncertain. Germline V gene sequence: CDR1 LGHDT, CDR2 YNNKEL (reference sequence). The CDR3 spans 15 residues. Trimming removed 0 bases at V and 2 bases at J, with 8 bases between. The CDR3 region is CASSQDSSPGNTIYF. The CDR3 bases are TGTGCCAGCAGCCAAGATTCATCCCCTGGAAACACCATATATTTT. The full variable domain, in which reference TRBV3-1 and TRBJ1-3 provide the parts outside the CDR3, is DTAVSQTPKYLVTQMGNDKSIKCEQNLGHDTMYWYKQDSKKFLKIMFSYNNKELIINETVPNRFSPKSPDKAHLNLHINSLELGDSAVYFCASSQDSSPGNTIYFGEGSWLTVV.

This clonotype was seen a few times. Just one base apart from a much larger clone, this may be a read error. Since no conserved phenylalanine or tryptophan closes the CDR3, a read error is the likely cause. The DNA for the CDR3 is TGTGCCAGCAGCAACCGGGACGGATCCTCCGAGCAGTACTCC. Its translation is CASSNRDGSSEQYS. The rearrangement uses TRBV7-9 and TRBJ2-7; D tentatively fits TRBD1 or TRBD2 (5 bases each). The CDR3 sequence is 14 residues long. Germline V CDR1 and CDR2: SEHNR, FQNEAQ (reference sequence).

DNA of the CDR3: TGCAGCGTTGAAGATCATATTAACAGCCGCGAGCAGTACTTC. Encoded protein: CSVEDHINSREQYF. The J gene is TRBJ2-7, the V gene TRBV29-1; no clear D. Germline lookup yields CDR1 SQVTM and CDR2 ANQGSEA. V lost 0 bases and J 6 bases, leaving 15 bases between the germline ends. This CDR3 has 14 amino acids.

Ten or more counts support this clonotype. The chain uses TRBV9 and TRBJ1-6, with unresolved D. Germline CDR1 is SGDLS and CDR2 is YYNGEE. Trimming shortened V by 2 bases and J by 2 bases, and 5 bases separated the two germline ends. This CDR3 contains 14 residues. Here the CDR3 DNA reads TGTGCCAGCAGCGTTCGTACCTATAATTCACCCCTCCACTTT. It encodes CASSVRTYNSPLHF.

The rearrangement joins TRBV7-2 to TRBJ1-2; 12 bases map to TRBD1. The CDR3 covers 16 residues. Germline V lookup: CDR1 SGHTA, CDR2 FQGNSA. V was pared by 3 bases and J by 6 bases, with 8 bases of the junction left unmatched. DNA for the CDR3: TGTGCCAGCAGCTTCATCCTCGGGACAGGGGGCGATGGCTACACCTTC. Its translation: CASSFILGTGGDGYTF.

CDR3 coding DNA: TGTGCCAGTAGTATAGTGGTCGGGGGTAATTCACCCCTCCACTTT. Its translation is CASSIVVGGNSPLHF. J is TRBJ1-6 and V is TRBV19; weak D call: TRBD1 (5 bases). The CDR3 totals 15 residues. The ends were cut back, 1 base at V and 6 bases at J, with 10 bases in the middle. Per the germline V gene, CDR1 is LNHDA and CDR2 is SQIVND (reference sequence).

This clonotype showed up many times. CDR3 sequence: CASSQASGFGNEQFF. As DNA, the CDR3 is TGCGCCAGCAGCCAAGCTTCGGGGTTTGGCAATGAGCAGTTCTTC. The chain recombines TRBV4-1 with TRBJ2-1; possible D gene TRBD2, 5 bases. The CDR3 length is 15 residues. Per germline, CDR1 MGHRA and CDR2 YSYEKL. The V and J ends lost 1 base and 6 bases respectively, with 13 bases between them.

The V gene is TRBV4-3, the J gene TRBJ2-7, with 15 bases matching TRBD2. This CDR3 is 14 amino acids long. Unmatched junction bases numbered 1, after V lost 4 bases and J lost 6 bases. Germline CDR1 reads LGHNA; CDR2 reads YSLEER. The CDR3 here is CASSPGLAGGEQYF. CDR3 bases: TGCGCCAGCAGCCCGGGACTAGCGGGGGGCGAGCAGTACTTC.

This chain joins TRBV2 and TRBJ2-2; 9 positions agree with TRBD1. After removal of 4 bases from V and 4 bases from J, the junction contained 7 bases not matched to a gene. The CDR3 is 16 residues long. The V gene's germline CDR1 is SNHLY and CDR2 FYNNEI. CDR3 sequence: CASSGWGTGFTGELFF. CDR3 coding DNA: TGTGCCAGCAGTGGGTGGGGGACAGGGTTCACCGGGGAGCTGTTTTTT.

This clonotype came up a few times. This chain joins TRBV20-1 and TRBJ1-2; D remains ambiguous. The V end was cut by 4 bases, the J end by 6 bases, with 18 bases between. Germline V gene data show CDR1 as DFQATT and CDR2 as SNEGSKA (reference sequence). CDR3 length equals 14 residues. This CDR3 reads CSATARSGLDGYTF. In nucleotides, the CDR3 is TGCAGTGCTACCGCAAGAAGTGGTTTGGATGGCTACACCTTC.

This clonotype came up a few times. The CDR3 region is CASSPRGAGNTIYF. CDR3 bases: TGTGCCAGCTCACCACGGGGGGCTGGAAACACCATATATTTT. The rearrangement uses TRBV18 and TRBJ1-3; D may be TRBD1 (5 bases). Trimming removed 1 base from V and 2 bases from J, with 6 bases in between. The CDR3 contains 14 residues. Germline assignment: CDR1 KGHSH and CDR2 LQKENI.

This sequence joins TRBV2 and TRBJ1-1, with D possibly TRBD1 on 6 matching bases. Per the germline V gene, CDR1 is SNHLY and CDR2 is FYNNEI. CDR3 length: 13 residues. The germline V and J ends were trimmed by 4 bases and 6 bases, with 12 bases remaining between them. The chain's CDR3 is CASSGYREAEAFF. CDR3 coding DNA: TGTGCCAGCAGTGGTTACAGGGAGGCTGAAGCTTTCTTT. The full variable domain, its missing parts supplied by reference TRBV2 and TRBJ1-1, is EPEVTQTPSHQVTQMGQEVILRCVPISNHLYFYWYRQILGQKVEFLVSFYNNEISEKSEIFDDQFSVERPDGSNFTLKIRSTKLEDSAMYFCASSGYREAEAFFGQGTRLTVV.